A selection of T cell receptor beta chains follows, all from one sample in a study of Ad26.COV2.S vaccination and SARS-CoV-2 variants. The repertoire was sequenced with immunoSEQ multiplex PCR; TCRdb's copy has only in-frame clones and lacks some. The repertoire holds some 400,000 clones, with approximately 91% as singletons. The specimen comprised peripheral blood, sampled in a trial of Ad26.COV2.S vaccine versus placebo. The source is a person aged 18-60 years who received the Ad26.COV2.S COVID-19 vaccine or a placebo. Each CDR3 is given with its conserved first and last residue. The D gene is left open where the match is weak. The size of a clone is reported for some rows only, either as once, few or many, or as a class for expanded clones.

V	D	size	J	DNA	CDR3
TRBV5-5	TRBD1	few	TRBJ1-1	TGTGCCAGCAGCTTGGTGGCAGGGGGTGTAGACACTGAAGCTTTCTTT	CASSLVAGGVDTEAFF
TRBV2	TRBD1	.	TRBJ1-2	TGTGCCAGGGGACAGGGATTGAGGTACAACTATGGCTACACCTTC	CARGQGLRYNYGYTF
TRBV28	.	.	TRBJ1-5	TGTGCCAGCAGTTTGAACAGGTGGGGCAATCAGCCCCAGCATTTT	CASSLNRWGNQPQHF
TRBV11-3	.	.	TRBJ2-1	TGTGCCAGCAGCTTAGTAGTCAGCGGAACGGACAATGAGCAGTTCTTC	CASSLVVSGTDNEQFF
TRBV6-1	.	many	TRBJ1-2	TGTGCCAGCAGTGAAGCGGAGGTCTTGACGAGGGGCTACACCTTC	CASSEAEVLTRGYTF
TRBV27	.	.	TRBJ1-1	TGTGCCAGCAATCTTCGGGGGTCGGGGGAAGCTTTCTTT	CASNLRGSGEAFF
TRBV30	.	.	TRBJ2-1	TGTGCCTGGAGTGGAATTTCAGGGCAGGGTCCACACAGCTCCTACAATGAGCAGTTCTTC	CAWSGISGQGPHSSYNEQFF
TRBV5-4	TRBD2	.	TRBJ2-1	TGTGCCAGCAGCCTTGGGGCTAGCGGGAGCTCCTACAATGAGCAGTTCTTC	CASSLGASGSSYNEQFF
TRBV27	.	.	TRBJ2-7	TGTGCCAGCAGTTTGTCTTGGAGCGCTTCCTACGAGCAGTACTTC	CASSLSWSASYEQYF
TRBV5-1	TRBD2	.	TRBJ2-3	TGCGCCAGCAGCTTGGGCGGGAGGTCATCAGATACGCAGTATTTT	CASSLGGRSSDTQYF
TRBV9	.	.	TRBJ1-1	TGTGCCAGCAGCCCTCTTTTGATGAACACTGAAGCTTTCTTT	CASSPLLMNTEAFF
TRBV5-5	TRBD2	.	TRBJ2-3	TGTGCCAGCAGCTTTGGACTAGCGGGACGCACAGATACGCAGTATTTT	CASSFGLAGRTDTQYF
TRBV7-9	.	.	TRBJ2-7	TGTGCCAGCAGCCAATACAGGGAAAGCTCCTACGAGCAGTACTTC	CASSQYRESSYEQYF